The 19 T cell receptor beta chains listed next were all sequenced from one sample in a study of shared clonotypes between healthy human individuals. This table comes from immunoSEQ multiplex PCR, and its TCRdb copy is limited to in-frame clones, with some not included. The table records about 1 million clones, more than 60% of them present only once. The specimen was memory CD4+ T cells sorted from blood. Subset reported: CD45RA-negative fraction. The source is a young man in good health.

This chain connects TRBV4-3 to TRBJ2-3, with D unresolved. The CDR3 length is 20 residues. Germline V CDR1 and CDR2: LGHNA, YSLEER. V was trimmed by 0 bases and J by 5 bases, leaving 27 bases between them. CDR3 sequence reads: CASSQDHQSYSRKTRDTQYF. The CDR3, as DNA: TGCGCCAGCAGCCAAGATCATCAATCGTATTCGCGGAAGACCCGAGATACGCAGTATTTT.

The chain recombines TRBV10-3 with TRBJ1-1, with D possibly TRBD1 on 5 matching bases. Germline CDR1 ENHRY, CDR2 SYGVKD. V was trimmed by 3 bases and J by 4 bases, leaving 6 bases between them. The CDR3 extends over 12 amino acids. The CDR3 DNA follows: TGTGCCATCAGTGACAGGGCCACTGAAGCTTTCTTT. Translating gives CAISDRATEAFF.

The J gene is TRBJ2-7, the V gene TRBV10-1; D remains ambiguous. This CDR3 is built from 14 residues. Germline CDR1 and CDR2: WNHNN and SYGVQD (reference sequence). V lost 0 bases, J lost 7 bases, and 13 bases lay in between. The CDR3 protein is CASSESGPTDEQYF. In DNA, the CDR3 is TGCGCCAGCAGTGAGTCAGGTCCGACGGATGAGCAGTACTTC.

The J gene is TRBJ2-3, the V gene TRBV19; D possibly uses TRBD1 or TRBD2 (7 bases each). The V end was cut by 7 bases, the J end by 6 bases, with 14 bases between. The germline V gene encodes CDR1 LNHDA and CDR2 SQIVND (reference sequence). There are 13 residues in the CDR3. The CDR3 DNA follows: TGTGCCAGTACCCAGGGGGGGTACGATACGCAGTATTTT. This encodes CASTQGGYDTQYF.

The chain combines TRBV5-1 with TRBJ2-2; 7 bases align to TRBD1. J was trimmed by 5 bases and V by 5 bases; bases with no gene match: 3. The CDR3 is made up of 13 amino acids. Germline CDR1 SGHRS, CDR2 YFSETQ. The CDR3 reads CASSSGGTGELFF. DNA for the CDR3: TGCGCCAGCAGTTCAGGGGGTACCGGGGAGCTGTTTTTT.

The rearrangement uses TRBV11-2 and TRBJ2-6; possibly TRBD1 or TRBD2 for D (6 bases each). The CDR3 covers 16 residues. Germline V gives CDR1 SGHAT, CDR2 FQNNGV. Deletions cut 4 bases from V and 4 bases from J, with 14 bases between. The CDR3 nucleotides are TGTGCCAGCAGCTCTTTAGGAGGGACAGGGGCCAACGTCCTGACTTTC. It specifies CASSSLGGTGANVLTF.

The chain joins TRBV29-1 to TRBJ1-2, with 10 bases that match TRBD1. Trimming took 4 bases from V and 8 from J; bases not matched to a gene: 13. This CDR3 has 15 residues. Germline V gives CDR1 SQVTM, CDR2 ANQGSEA. In nucleotides, the CDR3 is TGCAGCGTTGGGGGCCCGGGACAGGGGATCTTAGGCTACACCTTC. Translated, it gives CSVGGPGQGILGYTF.

With respect to this clone: Sequence at one end of the junction differs from germline and may be a read error. The chain joins TRBV6-1 to TRBJ2-1; 8 nucleotides agree with TRBD1. The CDR3 totals 11 residues. CDR1 is MNHNS and CDR2 is SASEGT in the germline V gene. In nucleotides, the CDR3 is TGTGCCAGCAGCGACCTGACAGGGGAGGTCTTC. Translation: CASSDLTGEVF.

The chain is built from TRBV5-4 and TRBJ2-7, with D unresolved. Germline V gene lookup returns CDR1 SGHNT and CDR2 YYREEE (reference sequence). The V end was cut by 2 bases, the J end by 7 bases, with 10 bases between. This CDR3 contains 12 residues. This chain's CDR3 is CASSFSLREQYF. The CDR3 bases are TGTGCCAGCAGCTTCAGTCTCCGTGAGCAGTACTTC.

This sequence joins TRBV7-9 and TRBJ2-3; perhaps TRBD1 as D (6 bases). With 5 bases removed from V and 5 bases from J, the gap between germline ends came to 17 bases. Looked up from germline, CDR1 is SEHNR and CDR2 is FQNEAQ (reference sequence). The CDR3 extends over 15 amino acids. This chain's CDR3 is CASSPIIRQVDTQYF. CDR3 nucleotides: TGTGCCAGCAGCCCCATTATTAGACAGGTAGATACGCAGTATTTT.

The chain joins TRBV5-1 to TRBJ2-2, with 11 positions matching TRBD2. CDR3 length: 16 amino acids. V was clipped by 4 bases and J by 5 bases; unmatched bases: 7. Looked up from germline, CDR1 is SGHRS and CDR2 is YFSETQ. The CDR3 sequence: CASSPYWTSGTGELFF. The CDR3 DNA is TGCGCCAGCAGCCCTTATTGGACTAGCGGGACCGGGGAGCTGTTTTTT.

V usage is TRBV5-1 and J usage is TRBJ2-2; D unclear. Trimming stripped 1 base from V and 5 bases from J, with 18 bases between. The CDR3 is 17 residues long. Germline V CDR1 and CDR2: SGHRS, YFSETQ. CDR3 in amino acids: CASSLQFQDFGTGELFF. For the CDR3, the DNA is TGCGCCAGCAGCTTGCAGTTCCAGGATTTTGGGACCGGGGAGCTGTTTTTT.

The sample holds a few counts of this clone. The chain uses TRBV19 and TRBJ1-5, with D unclear. This CDR3 is 14 amino acids long. With 5 bases removed from V and 3 bases from J, the gap between germline ends came to 11 bases. Per germline, CDR1 LNHDA and CDR2 SQIVND (reference sequence). CDR3 region: CASSVDRVNQPQHF. The CDR3 bases are TGTGCCAGTAGTGTGGATCGGGTCAATCAGCCCCAGCATTTT.

This clone was seen a few times. The chain employs TRBV2 and TRBJ2-1; 9 bases fit TRBD2. The trim removed 5 bases at V and 8 bases at J, leaving 16 bases unmatched. The CDR3 contains 17 residues. Germline V gene data show CDR1 as SNHLY and CDR2 as FYNNEI. CDR3 DNA sequence: TGTGCCAGCAGTCGCAGAATTATTAGCGGGAGTTCGGATGAGCAGTTCTTC. Its translation: CASSRRIISGSSDEQFF.

This rearrangement joins TRBV30 to TRBJ2-7; D gene ambiguous. The CDR3 is made up of 13 amino acids. V dropped 2 bases and J dropped 3 bases, with 11 bases sitting between them. Germline lookup yields CDR1 GTSNPN and CDR2 SVGIG (reference sequence). CDR3 bases: TGTGCCTGGAGTCGGCAGGCGAACTACGAGCAGTACTTC. As protein: CAWSRQANYEQYF.

The genes are TRBV18 and TRBJ1-1, with D maybe TRBD1 (5 bases). Trimming pared 2 bases from V and 0 bases from J, leaving 10 bases between. This CDR3 is 15 amino acids long. Germline V gene sequence: CDR1 KGHSH, CDR2 LQKENI. The CDR3 bases are TGTGCCAGCTCACCATCCGGGACGGTGAACACTGAAGCTTTCTTT. It specifies CASSPSGTVNTEAFF.

This clone was found many times. The V gene is TRBV19, the J gene TRBJ2-7; D is ambiguous. Trimming cost V 0 bases and J 2 bases, with 8 bases left between them. Germline lookup yields CDR1 LNHDA and CDR2 SQIVND (reference sequence). The length of the CDR3 is 14 residues. This chain's CDR3 is CASSIDSTTYEQYF. In DNA, the CDR3 is TGTGCCAGTAGTATAGACAGTACTACCTACGAGCAGTACTTC.

The chain joins TRBV11-2 to TRBJ1-2; possible D gene TRBD1, 6 bases. Germline assignment: CDR1 SGHAT and CDR2 FQNNGV. V lost 5 bases and J 7 bases, leaving 11 bases between the germline ends. The CDR3 totals 12 residues. As DNA, the CDR3 is TGTGCCAGCAGCCAGGACAGAACTGGCTACACCTTC. Translating it yields CASSQDRTGYTF.

The chain recombines TRBV18 with TRBJ2-7; possible D gene TRBD1, 5 bases. The CDR3 length is 14 residues. Germline values: CDR1 KGHSH, CDR2 LQKENI. The V end lost 5 bases, the J end lost 4 bases, and 15 bases lay between the germline ends. Here the CDR3 DNA reads TGTGCCAGCTCATCCCAGGGCGGCAAGTACGAGCAGTACTTC. This translates into CASSSQGGKYEQYF.